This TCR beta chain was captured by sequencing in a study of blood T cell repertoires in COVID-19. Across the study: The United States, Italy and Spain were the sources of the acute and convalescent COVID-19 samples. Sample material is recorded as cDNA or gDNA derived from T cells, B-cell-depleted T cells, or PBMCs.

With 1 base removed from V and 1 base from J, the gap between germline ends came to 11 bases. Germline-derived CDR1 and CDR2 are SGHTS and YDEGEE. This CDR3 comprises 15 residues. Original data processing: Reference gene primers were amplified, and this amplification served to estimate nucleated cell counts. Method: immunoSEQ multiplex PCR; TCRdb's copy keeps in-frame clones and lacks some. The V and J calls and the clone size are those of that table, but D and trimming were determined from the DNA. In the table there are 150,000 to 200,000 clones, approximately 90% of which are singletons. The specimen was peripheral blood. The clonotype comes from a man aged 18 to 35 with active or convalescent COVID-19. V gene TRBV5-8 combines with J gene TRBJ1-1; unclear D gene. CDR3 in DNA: TGTGCCAGCAGCTTGTTTGTAGAGGAGAACACTGAAGCTTTCTTT. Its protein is CASSLFVEENTEAFF.